Included here is one T cell receptor beta chain sequence, with context. This sample was included in a study of blood T cell repertoires in COVID-19. Trimming took 0 bases from V and 6 from J, leaving 11 bases between them. Germline loops: CDR1 SGDLS, CDR2 YYNGEE. The CDR3 consists of 14 residues. In the original processing: The assay estimated nucleated cells by amplifying reference gene primers. TCRdb keeps only in-frame clones here, not all; method: immunoSEQ multiplex PCR. V and J calls and clone size are as listed in that table; D and trimming were resolved from the DNA. Of 450,000 or so clones detected, approximately 89% appear once; the ten largest clones hold about 0.91%.

The receptor was isolated from a man aged 18 to 29 with COVID-19, enrolled during active disease. Input material: peripheral blood. The genes are TRBV9 and TRBJ2-3; no clear D. The CDR3 bases are TGTGCCAGCAGCGTAGACAGTTTACGGGATACGCAGTATTTT. Protein sequence: CASSVDSLRDTQYF.